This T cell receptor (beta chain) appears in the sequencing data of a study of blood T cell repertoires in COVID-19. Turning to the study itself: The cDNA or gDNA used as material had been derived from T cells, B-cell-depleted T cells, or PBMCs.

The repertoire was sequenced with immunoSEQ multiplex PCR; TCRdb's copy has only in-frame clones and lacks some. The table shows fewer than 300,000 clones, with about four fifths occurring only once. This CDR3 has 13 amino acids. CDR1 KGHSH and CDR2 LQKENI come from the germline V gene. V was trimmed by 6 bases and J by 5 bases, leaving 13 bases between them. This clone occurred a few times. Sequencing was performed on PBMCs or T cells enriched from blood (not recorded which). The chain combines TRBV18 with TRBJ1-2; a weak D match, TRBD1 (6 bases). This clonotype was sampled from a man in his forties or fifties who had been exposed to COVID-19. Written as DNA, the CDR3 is TGTGCCAGCTCGGATACAGGGTTTTATGGCTACACCTTC. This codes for CASSDTGFYGYTF.